This T cell receptor (beta chain) was observed in a study of cytomegalovirus exposure and HLA in healthy donors. General study points: Researchers reported in a later analysis that common viral pathogens appeared linked to several top clusters. In a later analysis, HLA-associated beta chains showed higher expansion and lower generation probabilities than comparable chains.

The CDR3 is 15 residues long. CDR1 and CDR2 from the germline V gene are LNHDA and SQIVND (reference sequence). Unmatched junction bases numbered 10, after V lost 7 bases and J lost 3 bases. To note about this clone: No antigen is known for it.

It was with 60 Vbeta and 13 Jbeta primers that the PCR ran. Generated by immunoSEQ multiplex PCR, the TCRdb table keeps only in-frame clones and is missing some. The sample consists of some 98,000 clones, under 85% of them appearing once. Sequencing used PBMCs. The rearrangement uses TRBV19 and TRBJ2-7; 9 bases fit TRBD1. The TCR was taken from a female donor in good health and CMV-seropositive. CDR3 coding DNA: TGTGCCAGTATCCTGATAACAGGGGGCTACTACGAGCAGTACTTC. This sequence encodes CASILITGGYYEQYF.